The 24 T cell receptor beta chains reported below all come from one sample, sequenced in a study of molecular identifiers for immune sequencing clone quantification. TCRdb recomputed calls from the PCR reads with MiXCR, one row per CDR3 protein. Counted here are over 600,000 distinct CDR3 sequences, about 20% occurring once; the ten biggest clones make up roughly 0.85%. The sequenced material came from naive CD8+ T cells from blood, with Jurkat cell RNA spiked in. Noted subset: FACS-sorted CD8+CD4-CCR7+CD45RA+ naive T cells. These receptors were taken from a human donor in good health. Some libraries in this study had Jurkat cell RNA spiked in.

In its sample, this clonotype was seen many times. This chain uses TRBV5-5 with TRBJ2-5; 9 nucleotides match TRBD1. Per germline, CDR1 SGHKS and CDR2 YYEKEE (reference sequence). This CDR3 has 14 residues. With 1 base clipped from V and 5 bases from J, the junction kept 3 bases outside the gene matches. The CDR3 is CASSLTGGLETQYF. In DNA, the CDR3 is TGTGCCAGCAGCTTGACAGGGGGCTTGGAGACCCAGTACTTC.

For this clonotype: It may be a read error: a sequence one base away is much more abundant. Since the CDR3 does not end with the conserved phenylalanine or tryptophan, this likely comes from a read error. This chain uses TRBV27 with TRBJ2-7; possibly TRBD2 for D (6 bases). CDR3 length: 13 residues. Trimming removed 5 bases at V and 3 bases at J, with 11 bases between. The germline CDR1 and CDR2 sequences are MNHEY and SMNVEV (reference sequence). Written as DNA, the CDR3 is TGTGCCAGCAGTACAGCGGGTGGCTACGAGCAGTACTTG. Translated, it gives CASSTAGGYEQYL.

Many counts were recorded for this clonotype. The chain is built from TRBV6-2 or TRBV6-3 and TRBJ1-1; 8 bases fit TRBD1. Germline trimming cut 7 bases from V and 1 base from J; bases unmatched to any gene: 14. CDR3 length equals 17 residues. Germline V gene sequence: CDR1 MNHEY, CDR2 SVGEGT. In DNA, the CDR3 is TGTGCCAGCACCATACAACCGGGACAGGAGAAGAACACTGAAGCTTTCTTT. Amino acids: CASTIQPGQEKNTEAFF.

This clonotype was seen repeatedly, ten times or more. V usage is TRBV12-3 or TRBV12-4 and J usage is TRBJ2-3; D ambiguous. The CDR3 has 15 residues. The V end lost 5 bases, the J end lost 1 base, and 13 bases lay between the germline ends. The CDR3 loop reads CASSPLGFGTDTQYF. Here the CDR3 DNA reads TGTGCCAGCAGTCCCCTAGGGTTCGGCACAGATACGCAGTATTTT.

A few counts support this clonotype. This chain links TRBV2 with TRBJ1-2, with 7 nucleotides matching TRBD1. This CDR3 has 16 amino acids. V shed 0 bases and J 2 bases; nucleotides not matched to a gene: 6. Germline CDR1 and CDR2: SNHLY and FYNNEI. The CDR3 here is CASSEAQTGPNYGYTF. The CDR3 DNA reads TGTGCCAGCAGTGAAGCCCAGACAGGGCCAAACTATGGCTACACCTTC.

This clonotype has at least ten counts. This chain joins TRBV12-3 or TRBV12-4 and TRBJ1-1; 7 bases are shared with TRBD1. V lost 5 bases, J lost 0 bases, and 9 bases stayed unmatched. This CDR3 comprises 16 residues. The CDR3 spells CASSPVRGEMNTEAFF. Here the CDR3 DNA reads TGTGCCAGCAGTCCTGTCAGGGGGGAGATGAACACTGAAGCTTTCTTT.

This clonotype was observed a few times. The V and J genes are TRBV19 and TRBJ2-7; 9 positions agree with TRBD1. CDR3 length: 15 amino acids. Germline CDR1 LNHDA, CDR2 SQIVND (reference sequence). With V trimmed by 3 bases and J by 2 bases, 5 bases remained unmatched. DNA for the CDR3: TGTGCCAGTAGTATTGGACAGGGGCTTGCCTACGAGCAGTACTTC. This sequence encodes CASSIGQGLAYEQYF.

As to this clonotype: A much larger clone sits a single nucleotide away, making a read error possible. V is TRBV7-9 and J is TRBJ2-3, with a tentative D call TRBD2 (5 bases). CDR3 length: 15 residues. Trimming took 4 bases from V and 1 from J, leaving 12 bases between them. CDR1 and CDR2 from the germline V gene are SEHNR and FQNEAQ (reference sequence). This CDR3 reads CASSSGGSRTDTQYF. Written as DNA, the CDR3 is TGTGCCAGCAGCTCCGGAGGTAGTCGCACAGATACGCAGTATTTT.

This chain connects TRBV20-1 to TRBJ2-3; 7 bases are shared with TRBD2. Germline V gene lookup returns CDR1 DFQATT and CDR2 SNEGSKA (reference sequence). The CDR3 runs to 14 residues. CDR3 loop: CSFYYGGSEDTQYF. The DNA of the CDR3 is TGCAGCTTCTACTATGGCGGGAGTGAGGATACGCAGTATTTT.

With respect to this clonotype: Given the absence of the conserved phenylalanine or tryptophan at the CDR3 end, a read error is likely. This sequence joins TRBV30 and TRBJ1-2; D gene ambiguous. Trimming left V 1 base short and J 0 bases short, with 6 bases between. CDR1 GTSNPN and CDR2 SVGIG come from the germline V gene (reference sequence). The CDR3 contains 13 residues. The chain's CDR3 is CAWSEGSNYGYTL. CDR3 DNA sequence: TGTGCCTGGAGTGAGGGATCTAACTATGGCTACACCCTC.

This clonotype was recorded many times. CDR3 bases: TGTGCCAGCAGCAAAACAGCGGGAGGGCCCTCGGGATACATTCAGTACTTC. As protein: CASSKTAGGPSGYIQYF. This chain uses TRBV7-9 with TRBJ2-4; TRBD2 aligns across 10 bases. The germline gives CDR1 SEHNR, CDR2 FQNEAQ (reference sequence). The CDR3 covers 17 residues. V lost 5 bases and J lost 8; bases outside the gene matches: 15.

In this sample, this clonotype turned up many times. The chain couples TRBV4-3 to TRBJ1-1, with TRBD1 as a possible D gene (6 bases). Germline V gene data show CDR1 as LGHNA and CDR2 as YSLEER. This CDR3 is built from 16 residues. Trimming shortened V by 0 bases and J by 6 bases, and 17 bases separated the two germline ends. The CDR3 sequence is CASSQDGVGGSSEAFF. DNA for the CDR3: TGCGCCAGCAGCCAAGATGGCGTAGGGGGTAGCTCTGAAGCTTTCTTT.

This clonotype was detected many times. The rearrangement links TRBV5-1 to TRBJ1-1; 10 bases agree with TRBD1. Germline V gene lookup returns CDR1 SGHRS and CDR2 YFSETQ. This CDR3 is 16 amino acids long. Germline trimming cut 3 bases from V and 4 bases from J; bases unmatched to any gene: 9. This chain's CDR3 is CASSWHRDRGFTEAFF. The CDR3, as DNA: TGCGCCAGCAGCTGGCACCGGGACAGGGGTTTCACTGAAGCTTTCTTT.

The sample holds many counts of this clonotype. The J gene is TRBJ2-7, the V gene TRBV3-1; D uncertain. Trimming cost V 1 base and J 0 bases, with 7 bases left between them. Germline V CDR1 and CDR2: LGHDT, YNNKEL (reference sequence). The CDR3 covers 14 residues. CDR3 residues: CASSQGPDSYEQYF. The CDR3 bases are TGTGCCAGCAGCCAAGGCCCGGACTCCTACGAGCAGTACTTC.

A word on this clonotype: A read error is possible here, since a much larger clone lies one base away. V is TRBV13 and J is TRBJ1-1; D might be TRBD1 (5 bases). CDR1 PRHDT and CDR2 FYEKMQ come from the germline V gene (reference sequence). The CDR3 is 13 residues long. The V end lost 5 bases, the J end lost 10 bases, and 17 bases lay between the germline ends. CDR3 nucleotides: TGTGCCAGCAGCCACTCGGGGGGAGGTGGAGCTTTCTTT. Protein product: CASSHSGGGGAFF.

Concerning this clonotype itself: This may be a read error, as it is one base from a much larger clone. The chain has TRBV20-1 and TRBJ2-7, with 9 bases lining up with TRBD1. The CDR3 length is 14 residues. The V gene's germline CDR1 is DFQATT and CDR2 SNEGSKA (reference sequence). CDR3 sequence: CGARDGQGPYEQYF. Written as DNA, the CDR3 is TGCGGTGCTAGAGATGGACAGGGGCCGTACGAGCAGTACTTC.

Only a few counts were recorded for this clonotype. V and J are TRBV2 and TRBJ2-2; no definite D call. In germline, CDR1 is SNHLY, CDR2 FYNNEI. The ends were cut back, 4 bases at V and 10 bases at J, with 13 bases in the middle. There are 13 residues in the CDR3. The CDR3 DNA sequence: TGTGCCAGCAGTGCTAAAGACGGTATGGAGCTGTTTTTT. The encoded protein is CASSAKDGMELFF.

The sample holds a few counts of this clonotype. At one end the junction does not follow the germline gene, possibly because of a read error. The gene calls are TRBV7-6 and TRBJ2-5; D gene ambiguous. Germline CDR1 is SGHVS and CDR2 is FNYEAQ. CDR3 size: 14 residues. Here the CDR3 reads CASSLAGSEEIQYF. The CDR3 DNA is TGTGCCAGCAGCTTAGCGGGCAGTGAAGAGATCCAGTACTTC.

In this sample, this clonotype turned up many times. This sequence joins TRBV28 and TRBJ1-1, with D maybe TRBD1 (5 bases). This CDR3 has 16 amino acids. Trimming cost V 5 bases and J 2 bases, with 18 bases left between them. Per the germline V gene, CDR1 is MDHEN and CDR2 is SYDVKM. As DNA, the CDR3 is TGTGCCAGCAGTCCCCCCCTGGGGGATATTAACACTGAAGCTTTCTTT. This translates into CASSPPLGDINTEAFF.

This clonotype has more than one count but fewer than ten. The J gene is TRBJ1-5, the V gene TRBV30; TRBD1 is a possible D gene (5 bases). V lost 2 bases and J lost 1, with 6 bases in between. The CDR3 has 13 amino acids. Germline V gives CDR1 GTSNPN, CDR2 SVGIG (reference sequence). The CDR3 nucleotides read TGTGCCTGGAGTCACAGGAGCAATCAGCCCCAGCATTTT. This gives the protein CAWSHRSNQPQHF.

For this clonotype: A read error may explain this, as a much larger clone is one base away. The V call is TRBV20-1, the J call TRBJ2-3; 10 bases agree with TRBD2. The CDR3 spans 18 residues. CDR1 and CDR2 (germline): DFQATT, SNEGSKA (reference sequence). The CDR3: CNARDQRLAGTSTDTQYF. The CDR3 nucleotides read TGCAATGCTAGAGATCAGAGACTAGCGGGCACAAGCACAGATACGCAGTATTTT.

This clonotype was recorded a few times. The chain has TRBV12-3 or TRBV12-4 and TRBJ2-7, with 9 nucleotides matching TRBD2. The length of the CDR3 is 15 residues. V dropped 1 base and J dropped 2; count of bases not matched to a gene: 3. The CDR3 spells CASSLVLAGPYEQYF. The CDR3 bases are TGTGCCAGCAGTTTAGTTCTAGCGGGACCCTACGAGCAGTACTTC.

This clonotype was seen at least ten times. The rearrangement joins TRBV27 to TRBJ2-3, with TRBD2 matching 12 bases. J gave up 3 bases and V 6 bases, and 7 bases lay outside the gene matches. Germline-derived CDR1 and CDR2 are MNHEY and SMNVEV (reference sequence). This CDR3 spans 16 amino acids. CDR3 sequence (DNA): TGTGCCAGCAGCTTCCGACTAGCGGGAGATACAGATACGCAGTATTTT. It codes for CASSFRLAGDTDTQYF.

This clonotype was seen repeatedly, ten times or more. The chain is built from TRBV28 and TRBJ2-2; TRBD2 aligns across 12 bases. There are 18 residues in the CDR3. Germline V gene sequence: CDR1 MDHEN, CDR2 SYDVKM. J lost 5 bases, V lost 6 bases, and 13 bases had no gene match. CDR3 nucleotide sequence: TGTGCCAGCAGCATGACTAGCGGGAGCTCCGTTGGAACCGGGGAGCTGTTTTTT. The encoded protein is CASSMTSGSSVGTGELFF.